The 24 T cell receptor beta chains presented below share a single source sample, sequenced in a study of blood T cell repertoires in COVID-19. Some clones are missing from TCRdb's copy, which holds only in-frame ones; the method was immunoSEQ multiplex PCR. The sample lists about 170,000 clones, roughly 84% occurring once. Material: peripheral blood. These receptor sequences come from a man aged 55 to 70 who had recovered from COVID-19.

The rearrangement uses TRBV12-5 and TRBJ2-1; 10 positions agree with TRBD1. J gave up 8 bases and V 6 bases, and 7 bases lay outside the gene matches. The CDR3 sequence is 14 residues long. Germline CDR1 and CDR2: LGHNT and FRNRAP. For the CDR3, the DNA is TGTGCTAGTGGCAGGGACAGGGGATGGGATGAGCAGTTCTTC. Its protein is CASGRDRGWDEQFF.

The CDR3 DNA is TGCGCCAGCAGCAGCAGCCCAGGGGGCGACTATGGCTACACCTTC. Protein product: CASSSSPGGDYGYTF. This chain links TRBV5-1 with TRBJ1-2; 8 bases are shared with TRBD1. The junction had 8 bases not matched to a gene; V was cut back by 4 bases and J by 3 bases. The CDR3 extends over 15 amino acids. Per the germline V gene, CDR1 is SGHRS and CDR2 is YFSETQ.

The rearrangement uses TRBV12-3 or TRBV12-4 and TRBJ1-2; unclear D gene. With 6 bases removed from V and 0 bases from J, the gap between germline ends came to 8 bases. There are 13 residues in the CDR3. The CDR3 loop reads CASRPTANYGYTF. The CDR3 DNA follows: TGTGCCAGCAGACCAACAGCTAACTATGGCTACACCTTC.

The chain combines TRBV18 with TRBJ2-1, with 12 bases fitting TRBD1. The germline gives CDR1 KGHSH, CDR2 LQKENI. The V and J ends lost 6 bases and 7 bases, in that order; junction bases with no gene match: 13. The CDR3 has 17 residues. CDR3 nucleotide sequence: TGTGCCAGCTCGCCCCTGTCCGGGACAGGGGGCTGGAATGAGCAGTTCTTC. It translates to CASSPLSGTGGWNEQFF.

The chain couples TRBV30 to TRBJ2-2; no definite D call. The CDR3 sequence is 13 residues long. Per germline, CDR1 GTSNPN and CDR2 SVGIG (reference sequence). V shed 1 base and J shed 6 bases, with 9 bases lying between them. CDR3 sequence reads: CAWSGARAGELFF. CDR3 nucleotide sequence: TGTGCCTGGAGTGGAGCCCGGGCCGGGGAGCTGTTTTTT.

CDR3 amino acids: CSVSLETGANVLTF. The DNA of the CDR3 is TGCAGCGTTAGCCTGGAGACTGGGGCCAACGTCCTGACTTTC. The J gene is TRBJ2-6, the V gene TRBV29-1; D is undetermined. In germline, CDR1 is SQVTM, CDR2 ANQGSEA. The CDR3 sequence is 14 residues long. Trimming removed 5 bases at V and 2 bases at J, with 10 bases between.

The chain uses TRBV15 and TRBJ2-1; 7 bases are a match to TRBD1. Trimming cost V 8 bases and J 0 bases; bases outside gene matches: 4. The CDR3 runs 14 residues. In germline, CDR1 is LNHNV, CDR2 YYDKDF (reference sequence). CDR3 protein: CATGTDLSYNEQFF. CDR3 in DNA: TGTGCCACCGGGACAGACCTCTCCTACAATGAGCAGTTCTTC.

This chain uses TRBV4-3 with TRBJ1-6; TRBD1 matches at 7 bases. This CDR3 is 16 amino acids long. Germline lookup yields CDR1 LGHNA and CDR2 YSLEER. With 0 bases clipped from V and 9 bases from J, the junction kept 8 bases outside the gene matches. CDR3 sequence reads: CASSQDMTGRGSPLHF. The CDR3 region has the DNA TGCGCCAGCAGCCAAGATATGACAGGGCGAGGTTCACCCCTCCACTTT.

This clone was recorded only once. V gene TRBV27 combines with J gene TRBJ1-2; 7 bases line up with TRBD1. CDR3 length: 14 amino acids. Germline loops: CDR1 MNHEY, CDR2 SMNVEV (reference sequence). Trimming cost V 6 bases and J 2 bases; bases outside gene matches: 6. CDR3 sequence: CASSTGVQNYGYTF. Here the CDR3 DNA reads TGTGCCAGCAGCACAGGGGTCCAAAACTATGGCTACACCTTC.

This clone was seen just once. The V call is TRBV2, the J call TRBJ1-5; 7 nucleotides match TRBD1. This CDR3 is 15 amino acids long. The V gene's germline CDR1 is SNHLY and CDR2 FYNNEI. V shed 7 bases and J 2 bases; nucleotides not matched to a gene: 8. The CDR3 spells CASKGDGQGNQPQHF. CDR3 nucleotide sequence: TGTGCCAGCAAAGGTGACGGACAGGGCAATCAGCCCCAGCATTTT.

The chain joins TRBV3-1 (or the pseudogene TRBV3-2) to TRBJ2-2; D might be TRBD1 (6 bases). The CDR3 covers 15 residues. Germline lookup yields CDR1 LGHDT and CDR2 YNNKEL (reference sequence). V lost 4 bases, J lost 4 bases, and 13 bases lay in between. The CDR3: CASSPRQDPTGELFF. The CDR3 DNA reads as TGTGCCAGCAGCCCTCGACAGGATCCCACCGGGGAGCTGTTTTTT.

V is TRBV19 and J is TRBJ1-5; no reliable D call. The germline V and J ends were trimmed by 3 bases and 6 bases, with 27 bases remaining between them. CDR1 is LNHDA, CDR2 SQIVND, per germline (reference sequence). CDR3 length: 19 residues. Here the CDR3 reads CASSIRSELLYIRGQPQHF. In DNA form, the CDR3 reads TGTGCCAGTAGTATCCGGTCCGAACTCCTCTATATTCGTGGTCAGCCCCAGCATTTT. The full variable domain, in which reference TRBV19 and TRBJ1-5 provide the parts outside the CDR3, is DGGITQSPKYLFRKEGQNVTLSCEQNLNHDAMYWYRQDPGQGLRLIYYSQIVNDFQKGDIAEGYSVSREKKESFPLTVTSAQKNPTAFYLCASSIRSELLYIRGQPQHFGDGTRLSIL.

This clone has a handful of counts. The chain has TRBV18 and TRBJ1-1; no firm D call. Between the trimmed V and J ends, which lost 5 bases and 3 bases, there was a span of 10 bases. The CDR3 is made up of 13 amino acids. Germline V gene sequence: CDR1 KGHSH, CDR2 LQKENI. The CDR3 region has the DNA TGTGCCAGCTCAGCATCGGCGGACACTGAAGCTTTCTTT. Residues: CASSASADTEAFF.

This rearrangement joins TRBV5-1 to TRBJ2-1; the match to TRBD1 covers 8 bases. The V segment lost 1 base and the J segment 6 bases; nucleotides outside the gene matches: 6. The V gene's germline CDR1 is SGHRS and CDR2 YFSETQ. The CDR3 is 15 amino acids. Here the CDR3 reads CASSLLTGVSNEQFF. CDR3 sequence (DNA): TGCGCCAGCAGCTTGTTGACAGGGGTTAGCAATGAGCAGTTCTTC.

The chain couples TRBV5-1 to TRBJ1-1; 8 positions agree with TRBD1. With 1 base clipped from V and 0 bases from J, the junction kept 8 bases outside the gene matches. Germline CDR1 reads SGHRS; CDR2 reads YFSETQ. The CDR3 is 17 residues long. Here the CDR3 reads CASSLQRSGGMNTEAFF. The CDR3 DNA reads TGCGCCAGCAGCTTGCAACGTTCAGGGGGCATGAACACTGAAGCTTTCTTT.

At least ten counts were recorded for this clone. V and J are TRBV6-5 and TRBJ2-7; D might be TRBD1 (6 bases). In germline, CDR1 is MNHEY, CDR2 SVGAGI. The V and J ends lost 2 bases and 3 bases respectively, with 14 bases between them. This CDR3 has 15 residues. Here the CDR3 DNA reads TGTGCCAGCAGTTACCAACAGGGAGTCGGCTACGAGCAGTACTTC. This codes for CASSYQQGVGYEQYF.

About this clone: Distinct nucleotide sequences in the sample also encode this CDR3. The CDR3 DNA follows: TGTGCCAGCCGGTCCAGCAATCAGCCCCAGCATTTT. This translates into CASRSSNQPQHF. This sequence joins TRBV12-3 or TRBV12-4 and TRBJ1-5, with no clear D. This CDR3 contains 12 residues. Trimming stripped 8 bases from V and 1 base from J, with 6 bases between.

The rearrangement links TRBV7-2 to TRBJ2-3; D is ambiguous. V lost 1 base to trimming and J lost 2 bases, with 7 bases between them. From germline, CDR1 is SGHTA and CDR2 FQGNSA. This CDR3 has 14 residues. This CDR3 is CASSLGVATDTQYF. CDR3 nucleotide sequence: TGTGCCAGCAGCTTAGGAGTAGCCACAGATACGCAGTATTTT.

This sequence joins TRBV4-2 and TRBJ1-1, with TRBD1 matching over 7 bases. CDR1 and CDR2 (germline): LGHNA, YNFKEQ. This CDR3 is 15 amino acids long. V lost 1 base and J lost 2; bases outside the gene matches: 4. The CDR3 region has the DNA TGTGCCAGCAGCCAAGTCGACAGGGATAACACTGAAGCTTTCTTT. Residues: CASSQVDRDNTEAFF.

This sequence joins TRBV4-3 and TRBJ2-1, with TRBD1 identical over 8 bases. The junction had 3 bases not matched to a gene; V was cut back by 1 base and J by 4 bases. The V gene's germline CDR1 is LGHNA and CDR2 YSLEER. The CDR3 contains 15 residues. The CDR3 nucleotides read TGCGCCAGCAGCCAAGGGACAGGGCCATACAATGAGCAGTTCTTC. Translating it yields CASSQGTGPYNEQFF.

This clone came up a few times. V usage is TRBV30 and J usage is TRBJ1-1; 11 bases map to TRBD1. The V and J ends lost 5 bases and 5 bases, in that order; junction bases with no gene match: 10. The CDR3 consists of 15 residues. Germline CDR1 reads GTSNPN; CDR2 reads SVGIG (reference sequence). CDR3 sequence: CAWHSPGTGGTEAFF. As DNA, the CDR3 is TGTGCCTGGCATAGTCCGGGGACAGGGGGGACTGAAGCTTTCTTT.

The V and J genes are TRBV6-6 and TRBJ2-2; a possible D gene is TRBD1 (6 bases). CDR1 and CDR2 (germline): MNHNY, SVGAGI (reference sequence). Trimming left V 0 bases short and J 5 bases short, with 10 bases between. The CDR3 consists of 15 residues. CDR3 coding DNA: TGTGCCAGCAGTTACTCGGCAGGGGAAACCGGGGAGCTGTTTTTT. The encoded protein is CASSYSAGETGELFF.

This chain links TRBV5-6 with TRBJ1-2; perhaps TRBD1 as D (6 bases). Per germline, CDR1 SGHDT and CDR2 YYEEEE. This CDR3 contains 14 residues. The V end lost 4 bases, the J end lost 2 bases, and 12 bases lay between the germline ends. Written as DNA, the CDR3 is TGTGCCAGCAGCCCTCTGACAGGAAACTATGGCTACACCTTC. Amino acid sequence: CASSPLTGNYGYTF.

The chain uses TRBV7-2 and TRBJ2-1; a possible D gene is TRBD2 (7 bases). Per germline, CDR1 SGHTA and CDR2 FQGNSA. There are 14 residues in the CDR3. V shed 4 bases and J shed 7 bases, with 14 bases lying between them. The CDR3 DNA reads as TGTGCCAGCAGCTGGGAGGGGGGGCGAAATGAGCAGTTCTTC. Translating gives CASSWEGGRNEQFF.